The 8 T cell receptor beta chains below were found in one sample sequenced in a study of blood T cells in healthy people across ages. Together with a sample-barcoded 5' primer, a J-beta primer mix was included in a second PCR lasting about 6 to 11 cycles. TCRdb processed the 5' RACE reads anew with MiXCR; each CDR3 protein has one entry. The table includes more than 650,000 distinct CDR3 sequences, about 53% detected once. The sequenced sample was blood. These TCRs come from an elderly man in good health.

The CDR3 here is CASSAFLAGVEQFF. Here the CDR3 DNA reads TGTGCCAGCAGTGCCTTTCTAGCGGGAGTTGAGCAGTTCTTC. The chain carries TRBV6-5 and TRBJ2-1; 10 nucleotides line up with TRBD2. This CDR3 has 14 residues. The germline CDR1 and CDR2 sequences are MNHEY and SVGAGI. The trim removed 5 bases at V and 9 bases at J, leaving 7 bases unmatched.

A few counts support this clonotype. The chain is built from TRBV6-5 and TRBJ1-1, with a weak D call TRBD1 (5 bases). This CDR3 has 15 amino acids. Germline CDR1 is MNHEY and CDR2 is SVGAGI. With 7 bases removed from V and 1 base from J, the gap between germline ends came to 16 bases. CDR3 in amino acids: CASNRGVEGNTEAFF. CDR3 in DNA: TGTGCCAGCAATCGAGGGGTCGAGGGGAACACTGAAGCTTTCTTT.

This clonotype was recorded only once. CDR3 sequence reads: CSAATTGGEETQYF. CDR3 in DNA: TGCAGTGCCGCGACGACAGGGGGCGAAGAGACCCAGTACTTC. The chain is built from TRBV20-1 and TRBJ2-4; 10 nucleotides match TRBD1. The J call may be incorrect, as the DNA end agrees better with TRBJ2-5. The CDR3 extends over 14 amino acids. CDR1 is DFQATT and CDR2 is SNEGSKA in the germline V gene (reference sequence).

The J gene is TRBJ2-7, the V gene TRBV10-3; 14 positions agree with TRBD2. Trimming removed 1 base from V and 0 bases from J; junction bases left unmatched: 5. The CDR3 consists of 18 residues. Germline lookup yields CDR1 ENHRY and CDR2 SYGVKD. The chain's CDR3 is CAISEFGLAGGPSYEQYF. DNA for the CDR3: TGTGCCATCAGTGAGTTCGGACTAGCGGGAGGACCCTCCTACGAGCAGTACTTC.

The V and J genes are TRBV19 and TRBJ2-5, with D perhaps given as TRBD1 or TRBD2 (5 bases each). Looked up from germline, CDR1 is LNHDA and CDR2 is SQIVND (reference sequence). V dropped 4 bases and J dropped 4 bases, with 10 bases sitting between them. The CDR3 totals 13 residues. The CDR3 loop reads CASSTFGGETQYF. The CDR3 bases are TGTGCCAGTAGTACCTTTGGGGGAGAGACCCAGTACTTC.

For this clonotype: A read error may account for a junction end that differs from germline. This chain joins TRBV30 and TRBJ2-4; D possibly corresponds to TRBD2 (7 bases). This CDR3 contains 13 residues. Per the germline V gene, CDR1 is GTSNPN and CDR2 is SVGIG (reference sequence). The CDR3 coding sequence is TGTGCCTGGATAGGGGGGGCCAAAAACACTCAGTACTTC. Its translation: CAWIGGAKNTQYF.

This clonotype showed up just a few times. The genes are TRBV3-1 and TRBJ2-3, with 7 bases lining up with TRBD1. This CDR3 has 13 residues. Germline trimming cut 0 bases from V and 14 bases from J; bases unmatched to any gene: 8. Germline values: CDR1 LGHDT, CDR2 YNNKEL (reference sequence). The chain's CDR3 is CASSQDAGGYAYF. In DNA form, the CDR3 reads TGTGCCAGCAGCCAAGATGCAGGGGGATACGCGTATTTT.

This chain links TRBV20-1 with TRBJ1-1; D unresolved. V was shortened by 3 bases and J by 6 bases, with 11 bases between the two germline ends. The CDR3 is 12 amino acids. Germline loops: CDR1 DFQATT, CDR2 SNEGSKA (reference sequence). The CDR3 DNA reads TGCAGTGCTAGGTTGAACGTCCCTGAAGCTTTCTTT. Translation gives CSARLNVPEAFF.